These T cell receptor beta chains were read from a single sample in a study of shared clonotypes between healthy human individuals. Clones were sequenced by immunoSEQ multiplex PCR, and TCRdb holds only the in-frame ones, with some missing. In the table there are about 2.1 million clones, more than 85% of which are singletons. What was sequenced was naive CD8+ T cells from PBMCs. The origin of the receptors is a man aged 18 to 30 in good health. Some clones in this sample may be carry-over from other donors' samples. The CDR3 runs from the conserved cysteine through the conserved F or W. The D gene is left open where the match is weak. Clone size, where shown, is once, few, many, or a class for clones that have expanded.

cdr3_length: 16; d_call: .; v_call: TRBV5-6; clone_size: .; j_call: TRBJ1-1; cdr3_aa: CASSPTGSTWDTEAFF; cdr3_nt: TGTGCCAGCAGCCCTACCGGAAGTACGTGGGACACTGAAGCTTTCTTT
cdr3_length: 14; d_call: .; v_call: TRBV10-3; clone_size: .; j_call: TRBJ2-5; cdr3_aa: CAISVNREAETQYF; cdr3_nt: TGTGCCATCAGCGTAAACAGGGAGGCAGAGACCCAGTACTTC
cdr3_length: 17; d_call: .; v_call: TRBV28; clone_size: .; j_call: TRBJ2-5; cdr3_aa: CASSLDWGGGSRETQYF; cdr3_nt: TGTGCCAGCAGTTTGGACTGGGGGGGCGGGTCGCGAGAGACCCAGTACTTC
cdr3_length: 18; d_call: .; v_call: TRBV4-1; clone_size: .; j_call: TRBJ1-5; cdr3_aa: CASSQVRSGPGGNQPQHF; cdr3_nt: TGCGCCAGCAGCCAAGTCAGGTCAGGCCCGGGAGGCAATCAGCCCCAGCATTTT
cdr3_length: 15; d_call: TRBD2; v_call: TRBV6-1; clone_size: .; j_call: TRBJ2-1; cdr3_aa: CASASGTSGRNEQFF; cdr3_nt: TGTGCCAGTGCATCCGGGACTAGCGGGAGGAATGAGCAGTTCTTC
cdr3_length: 14; d_call: .; v_call: TRBV5-6; clone_size: .; j_call: TRBJ1-5; cdr3_aa: CASSLGPRNQPQHF; cdr3_nt: TGTGCCAGCAGCTTGGGACCGCGAAATCAGCCCCAGCATTTT
cdr3_length: 16; d_call: .; v_call: TRBV27; clone_size: .; j_call: TRBJ2-3; cdr3_aa: CASAFPTGFHTDTQYF; cdr3_nt: TGTGCCAGCGCCTTCCCCACAGGCTTCCACACAGATACGCAGTATTTT
cdr3_length: 14; d_call: TRBD2; v_call: TRBV9; clone_size: .; j_call: TRBJ2-7; cdr3_aa: CASSAGAGVGEQYF; cdr3_nt: TGTGCCAGCAGCGCAGGAGCGGGAGTGGGGGAGCAGTACTTC
cdr3_length: 14; d_call: .; v_call: TRBV14; clone_size: .; j_call: TRBJ1-4; cdr3_aa: CASSQAGVDEKLFF; cdr3_nt: TGTGCCAGCAGCCAAGCTGGGGTTGATGAAAAACTGTTTTTT
cdr3_length: 13; d_call: TRBD1; v_call: TRBV19; clone_size: .; j_call: TRBJ2-5; cdr3_aa: CASRQGAEETQYF; cdr3_nt: TGTGCCAGTAGACAGGGGGCTGAGGAGACCCAGTACTTC
cdr3_length: 16; d_call: TRBD2; v_call: TRBV25-1; clone_size: once; j_call: TRBJ2-1; cdr3_aa: CAPTGTSGRRDNEQFF; cdr3_nt: TGTGCCCCTACCGGGACTAGCGGGAGACGAGACAATGAGCAGTTCTTC
cdr3_length: 14; d_call: .; v_call: TRBV19; clone_size: .; j_call: TRBJ1-2; cdr3_aa: CASSIVGGAYGYTF; cdr3_nt: TGTGCCAGTAGTATAGTTGGGGGGGCATATGGCTACACCTTC
cdr3_length: 15; d_call: TRBD2; v_call: TRBV9; clone_size: .; j_call: TRBJ2-7; cdr3_aa: CASSVRDGRVSEQYF; cdr3_nt: TGTGCCAGCAGCGTCCGGGACGGGAGGGTGAGCGAGCAGTACTTC
cdr3_length: 15; d_call: .; v_call: TRBV6-5; clone_size: once; j_call: TRBJ2-7; cdr3_aa: CASSSQDSITYEQYF; cdr3_nt: TGTGCCAGCAGTTCCCAGGACAGTATCACCTACGAGCAGTACTTC
cdr3_length: 14; d_call: TRBD1; v_call: TRBV9; clone_size: .; j_call: TRBJ2-1; cdr3_aa: CASSPGTEPNEQFF; cdr3_nt: TGTGCCAGCAGCCCAGGGACAGAACCCAATGAGCAGTTCTTC
cdr3_length: 14; d_call: .; v_call: TRBV27; clone_size: .; j_call: TRBJ1-5; cdr3_aa: CASSLRAPEGPQHF; cdr3_nt: TGTGCCAGCAGTTTGAGGGCGCCGGAAGGGCCCCAGCATTTT
cdr3_length: 15; d_call: TRBD1; v_call: TRBV28; clone_size: .; j_call: TRBJ1-1; cdr3_aa: CASRLYRGRNTEAFF; cdr3_nt: TGTGCCAGCAGGTTATACAGGGGGCGGAACACTGAAGCTTTCTTT
cdr3_length: 23; d_call: TRBD2; v_call: TRBV9; clone_size: .; j_call: TRBJ2-3; cdr3_aa: CASSVAARPSGLAGSSSTDTQYF; cdr3_nt: TGTGCCAGCAGCGTAGCGGCTCGGCCCTCGGGACTAGCGGGCTCCTCTAGCACAGATACGCAGTATTTT
cdr3_length: 15; d_call: .; v_call: TRBV7-2; clone_size: .; j_call: TRBJ2-3; cdr3_aa: CASSSEGLRTDTQYF; cdr3_nt: TGTGCCAGCAGCTCCGAGGGACTGAGGACAGATACGCAGTATTTT
cdr3_length: 17; d_call: .; v_call: TRBV7-2; clone_size: .; j_call: TRBJ2-5; cdr3_aa: CASSLDLAAHNQETQYF; cdr3_nt: TGTGCCAGCAGCTTAGATTTGGCGGCACACAACCAAGAGACCCAGTACTTC
cdr3_length: 12; d_call: .; v_call: TRBV29-1; clone_size: .; j_call: TRBJ1-2; cdr3_aa: CRTRGPNYGYTF; cdr3_nt: TGCAGAACGAGGGGCCCTAACTATGGCTACACCTTC
cdr3_length: 14; d_call: .; v_call: TRBV9; clone_size: .; j_call: TRBJ2-7; cdr3_aa: CASSGRGNSYEQYF; cdr3_nt: TGTGCCAGCAGCGGTAGGGGTAACTCCTACGAGCAGTACTTC
cdr3_length: 12; d_call: .; v_call: TRBV27; clone_size: .; j_call: TRBJ2-1; cdr3_aa: CASSFGPNEQFF; cdr3_nt: TGTGCCAGCAGTTTCGGACCCAATGAGCAGTTCTTC
cdr3_length: 16; d_call: TRBD2; v_call: TRBV30; clone_size: once; j_call: TRBJ2-7; cdr3_aa: CAWIPREGRVAREQYF; cdr3_nt: TGTGCCTGGATCCCCCGGGAGGGCAGGGTAGCGCGGGAGCAGTACTTC
cdr3_length: 15; d_call: TRBD1; v_call: TRBV27; clone_size: once; j_call: TRBJ2-7; cdr3_aa: CASSQGTGALNEQYF; cdr3_nt: TGTGCCAGCAGTCAAGGGACAGGGGCTTTAAACGAGCAGTACTTC
cdr3_length: 18; d_call: TRBD1; v_call: TRBV9; clone_size: .; j_call: TRBJ2-1; cdr3_aa: CASSVGTSPGTGGYEQFF; cdr3_nt: TGTGCCAGCAGCGTAGGGACATCCCCCGGGACAGGGGGGTATGAGCAGTTCTTC
cdr3_length: 13; d_call: TRBD1; v_call: TRBV30; clone_size: .; j_call: TRBJ1-1; cdr3_aa: CAWSVGTGEEAFF; cdr3_nt: TGTGCCTGGAGTGTAGGGACAGGGGAAGAAGCTTTCTTT
cdr3_length: 17; d_call: TRBD2; v_call: TRBV28; clone_size: .; j_call: TRBJ2-2; cdr3_aa: CASMPLSRDYTTGELFF; cdr3_nt: TGTGCCAGCATGCCGCTATCCAGGGACTATACAACCGGGGAGCTGTTTTTT
cdr3_length: 14; d_call: TRBD1; v_call: TRBV28; clone_size: .; j_call: TRBJ2-5; cdr3_aa: CASGDRDTQETQYF; cdr3_nt: TGTGCCAGCGGAGACAGGGATACCCAAGAGACCCAGTACTTC
cdr3_length: 14; d_call: TRBD1; v_call: TRBV28; clone_size: once; j_call: TRBJ2-1; cdr3_aa: CASSSTGAYNEQFF; cdr3_nt: TGTGCCAGCAGTTCAACAGGGGCCTACAATGAGCAGTTCTTC
cdr3_length: 17; d_call: TRBD2; v_call: TRBV4-1; clone_size: .; j_call: TRBJ2-7; cdr3_aa: CASSQGGGGATAYEQYF; cdr3_nt: TGCGCCAGCAGCCAGGGCGGCGGGGGAGCGACGGCCTACGAGCAGTACTTC
cdr3_length: 17; d_call: TRBD2; v_call: TRBV4-3; clone_size: .; j_call: TRBJ2-7; cdr3_aa: CASSQDLGLAGKYEQYF; cdr3_nt: TGCGCCAGCAGCCAAGATCTAGGGCTAGCGGGGAAATACGAGCAGTACTTC
cdr3_length: 16; d_call: TRBD1; v_call: TRBV28; clone_size: .; j_call: TRBJ2-3; cdr3_aa: CASSLERGRSTDTQYF; cdr3_nt: TGTGCCAGCAGTTTAGAGAGGGGGCGTAGCACAGATACGCAGTATTTT
cdr3_length: 15; d_call: TRBD2; v_call: TRBV11-1; clone_size: .; j_call: TRBJ2-1; cdr3_aa: CASSFGGEVYNEQFF; cdr3_nt: TGTGCCAGCAGCTTTGGGGGGGAGGTCTACAATGAGCAGTTCTTC
cdr3_length: 13; d_call: .; v_call: TRBV10-1; clone_size: .; j_call: TRBJ2-7; cdr3_aa: CASSEGQTYEQYF; cdr3_nt: TGCGCCAGCAGTGAGGGGCAGACCTACGAGCAGTACTTC
cdr3_length: 12; d_call: .; v_call: TRBV2; clone_size: .; j_call: TRBJ1-1; cdr3_aa: CASSQGRLEAFF; cdr3_nt: TGTGCCAGCAGCCAGGGAAGGCTGGAAGCTTTCTTT
cdr3_length: 15; d_call: TRBD1; v_call: TRBV5-1; clone_size: .; j_call: TRBJ2-7; cdr3_aa: CASSWDRGSSYEQYF; cdr3_nt: TGCGCCAGCAGCTGGGACAGGGGGAGCTCCTACGAGCAGTACTTC
cdr3_length: 16; d_call: TRBD2; v_call: TRBV5-3; clone_size: .; j_call: TRBJ2-7; cdr3_aa: CARSCRSSGVSYEQYF; cdr3_nt: TGTGCCAGAAGCTGTAGGTCTAGCGGGGTATCCTACGAGCAGTACTTC
cdr3_length: 15; d_call: .; v_call: TRBV28; clone_size: .; j_call: TRBJ1-5; cdr3_aa: CASSLVGQINQPQHF; cdr3_nt: TGTGCCAGCAGTTTGGTCGGGCAGATCAATCAGCCCCAGCATTTT
cdr3_length: 17; d_call: TRBD2; v_call: TRBV7-9; clone_size: .; j_call: TRBJ2-2; cdr3_aa: CASGGGLAGVWAGELFF; cdr3_nt: TGTGCCAGCGGGGGAGGACTAGCGGGAGTTTGGGCCGGGGAGCTGTTTTTT
cdr3_length: 15; d_call: TRBD1; v_call: TRBV7-2; clone_size: .; j_call: TRBJ2-7; cdr3_aa: CASSSGQGARREQYF; cdr3_nt: TGTGCCAGCAGCTCAGGACAGGGGGCGAGACGCGAGCAGTACTTC
cdr3_length: 15; d_call: TRBD1; v_call: TRBV28; clone_size: .; j_call: TRBJ2-7; cdr3_aa: CASSLGTGVSYEQYF; cdr3_nt: TGTGCCAGCAGTTTAGGGACAGGGGTGTCCTACGAGCAGTACTTC
cdr3_length: 16; d_call: .; v_call: TRBV27; clone_size: .; j_call: TRBJ2-7; cdr3_aa: CASSLGYTGNFYEQYF; cdr3_nt: TGTGCCAGCAGTTTGGGCTACACAGGGAACTTCTACGAGCAGTACTTC